These 3 T cell receptor beta chains were all obtained from the same sample, sequenced in a study of blood T cells in healthy people across ages. Next came a second PCR, run for about 6 to 11 cycles, which used a sample-barcoded 5' primer along with a J-beta primer mix. TCRdb analysed the 5' RACE reads with MiXCR anew, one entry per CDR3 protein. Of about 1.1 million distinct CDR3 sequences in the sample, around two fifths were seen once. Sequenced sample: blood. The origin of the receptors is a man aged 18 to 29 in good health.

Notes on this clonotype: Its ends do not fully match the called genes, so a read error is possible. The chain recombines TRBV7-2 with TRBJ2-3; no reliable D call. The germline V gene encodes CDR1 SGHTA and CDR2 FQGNSA. CDR3 length equals 13 residues. DNA of the CDR3: TGTGCCGGCAGCCCCCGGATATCCGATACGCAGTATTTT. Its translation is CAGSPRISDTQYF.

This clonotype was observed a few times. The V call is TRBV3-1, the J call TRBJ2-1; D possibly matches TRBD1 or TRBD2 (5 bases each). V was clipped by 3 bases and J by 7 bases, with 10 bases between them. This CDR3 has 13 amino acids. Germline loops: CDR1 LGHDT, CDR2 YNNKEL (reference sequence). CDR3 bases: TGTGCCAGCAGCCAGATGGGGGAGAATGAGCAGTTCTTC. The encoded protein is CASSQMGENEQFF.

The chain recombines TRBV7-2 with TRBJ2-3; a weak D match, TRBD2 (5 bases). The CDR3 is made up of 14 amino acids. Germline values: CDR1 SGHTA, CDR2 FQGNSA. Trimming left V 5 bases short and J 4 bases short, with 13 bases between. The CDR3 bases are TGTGCCAGCAGCATAACACCGGAGGCAGATACGCAGTATTTT. Its protein is CASSITPEADTQYF.